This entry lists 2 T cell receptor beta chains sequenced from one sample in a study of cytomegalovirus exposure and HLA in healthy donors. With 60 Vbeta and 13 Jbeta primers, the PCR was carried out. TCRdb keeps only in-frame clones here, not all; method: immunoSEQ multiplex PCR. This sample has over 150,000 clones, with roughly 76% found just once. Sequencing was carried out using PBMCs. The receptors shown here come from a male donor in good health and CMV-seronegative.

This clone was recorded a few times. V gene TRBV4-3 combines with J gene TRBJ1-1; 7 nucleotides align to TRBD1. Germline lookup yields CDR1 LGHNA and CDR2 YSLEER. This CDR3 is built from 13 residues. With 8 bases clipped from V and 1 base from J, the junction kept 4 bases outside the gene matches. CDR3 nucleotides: TGCGCCAGCTCGAGGACAGGGAACACTGAAGCTTTCTTT. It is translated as CASSRTGNTEAFF.

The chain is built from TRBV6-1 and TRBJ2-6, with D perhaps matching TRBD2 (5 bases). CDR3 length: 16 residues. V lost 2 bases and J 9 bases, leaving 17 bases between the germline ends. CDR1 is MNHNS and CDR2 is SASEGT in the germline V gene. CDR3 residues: CASSERLVLRGNVLTF. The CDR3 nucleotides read TGTGCCAGCAGTGAACGGTTGGTGCTTCGGGGCAACGTCCTGACTTTC.